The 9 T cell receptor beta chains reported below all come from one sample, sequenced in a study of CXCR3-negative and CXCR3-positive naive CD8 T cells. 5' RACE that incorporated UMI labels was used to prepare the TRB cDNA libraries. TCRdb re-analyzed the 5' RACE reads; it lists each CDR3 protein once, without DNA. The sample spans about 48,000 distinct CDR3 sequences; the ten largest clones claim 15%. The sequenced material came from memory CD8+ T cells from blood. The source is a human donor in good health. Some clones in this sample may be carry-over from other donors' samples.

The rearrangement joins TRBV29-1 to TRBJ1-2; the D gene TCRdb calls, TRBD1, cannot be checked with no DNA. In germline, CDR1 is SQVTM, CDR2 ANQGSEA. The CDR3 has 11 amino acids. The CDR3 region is CSLDRNYGYTF.

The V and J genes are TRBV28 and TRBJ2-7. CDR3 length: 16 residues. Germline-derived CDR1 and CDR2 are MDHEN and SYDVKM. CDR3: CASSPVRSTWSYEQYF. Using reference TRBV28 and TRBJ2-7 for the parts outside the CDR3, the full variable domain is DVKVTQSSRYLVKRTGEKVFLECVQDMDHENMFWYRQDPGLGLRLIYFSYDVKMKEKGDIPEGYSVSREKKERFSLILESASTNQTSMYLCASSPVRSTWSYEQYFGPGTRLTVT.

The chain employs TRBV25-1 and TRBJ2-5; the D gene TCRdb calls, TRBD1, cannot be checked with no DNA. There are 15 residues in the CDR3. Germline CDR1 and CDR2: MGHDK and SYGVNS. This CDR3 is CASSEIQGWSETQYF. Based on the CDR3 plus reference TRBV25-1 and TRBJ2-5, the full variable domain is EADIYQTPRYLVIGTGKKITLECSQTMGHDKMYWYQQDPGMELHLIHYSYGVNSTEKGDLSSESTVSRIRTEHFPLTLESARPSHTSQYLCASSEIQGWSETQYFGPGTRLLVL.

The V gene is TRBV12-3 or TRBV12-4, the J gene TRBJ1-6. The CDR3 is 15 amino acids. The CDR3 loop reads CAGRSAGAAALSLHF.

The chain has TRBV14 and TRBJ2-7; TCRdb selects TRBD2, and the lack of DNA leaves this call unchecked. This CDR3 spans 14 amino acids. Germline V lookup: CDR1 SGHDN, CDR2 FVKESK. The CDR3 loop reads CASSQRENPHEQYF. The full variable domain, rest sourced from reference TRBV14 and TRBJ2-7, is EAGVTQFPSHSVIEKGQTVTLRCDPISGHDNLYWYRRVMGKEIKFLLHFVKESKQDESGMPNNRFLAERTGGTYSTLKVQPAELEDSGVYFCASSQRENPHEQYFGPGTRLTVT.

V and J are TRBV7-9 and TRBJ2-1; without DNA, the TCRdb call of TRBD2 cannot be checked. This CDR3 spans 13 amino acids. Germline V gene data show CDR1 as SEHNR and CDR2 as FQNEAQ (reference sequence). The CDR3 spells CASSEGTSWFRFF.

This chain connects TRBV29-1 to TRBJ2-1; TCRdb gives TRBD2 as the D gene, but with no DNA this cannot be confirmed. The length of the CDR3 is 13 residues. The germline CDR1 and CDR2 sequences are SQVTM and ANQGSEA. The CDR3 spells CSVRTVSYNEQFF.

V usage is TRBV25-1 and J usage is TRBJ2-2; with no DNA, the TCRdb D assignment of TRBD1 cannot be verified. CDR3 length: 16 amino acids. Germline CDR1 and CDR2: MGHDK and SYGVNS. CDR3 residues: CASSDLGHLNTGELFF.

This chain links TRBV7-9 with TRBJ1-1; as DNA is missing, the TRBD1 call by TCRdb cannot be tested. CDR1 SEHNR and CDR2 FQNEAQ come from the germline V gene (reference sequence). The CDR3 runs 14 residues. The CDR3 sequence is CASSLTGMNTEAFF.